These 12 T cell receptor beta chains share one sample of origin, sequenced in a study of response to subunit inactivated influenza vaccine. TCRdb re-derived calls from the RT-PCR reads in MiXCR, one entry per CDR3 protein. The data hold 560,000 or so distinct CDR3 sequences, with approximately 7.7% observed a single time. Sequencing was performed on PBMCs from blood, taken less than 30 months after vaccination. The receptors shown here come from a man between 50 and 69 years old who received an inactivated influenza vaccine.

The rearrangement uses TRBV4-3 and TRBJ1-3; 11 bases agree with TRBD1. V shed 0 bases, J shed 2 bases, and the junction held 6 bases outside the gene matches. The CDR3 runs 18 residues. CDR1 and CDR2 (germline): LGHNA, YSLEER. The CDR3 is CASSQDGQDRGPGNTIYF. The CDR3 DNA is TGCGCCAGCAGCCAAGATGGACAGGACAGGGGGCCTGGAAACACCATATATTTT.

In its sample, this clonotype was seen a few times. This rearrangement joins TRBV9 to TRBJ2-3, with 10 positions matching TRBD2. The CDR3 loop spans 14 amino acids. Germline V gene data show CDR1 as SGDLS and CDR2 as YYNGEE. After removal of 2 bases from V and 10 bases from J, the junction contained 7 bases not matched to a gene. This CDR3 is CASSVAPSGRAQYF. The CDR3 region has the DNA TGTGCCAGCAGCGTCGCCCCGAGCGGGAGGGCGCAGTATTTT. Supplemented by reference TRBV9 and TRBJ2-3, the full variable domain reads DSGVTQTPKHLITATGQRVTLRCSPRSGDLSVYWYQQSLDQGLQFLIQYYNGEERAKGNILERFSAQQFPDLHSELNLSSLELGDSALYFCASSVAPSGRAQYFGPGTRLTVL.

This clonotype appeared a few times. V is TRBV21-1 and J is TRBJ2-2. TRBV21-1 is given as a pseudogene. The CDR3 loop spans 10 amino acids. The CDR3 nucleotides are TGTGCCGGGTACACCGGGGAGCTGTTTTTT. Its translation is CAGYTGELFF.

V gene TRBV9 combines with J gene TRBJ1-6; tentative D call: TRBD1 (5 bases). The CDR3 covers 16 residues. V shed 5 bases and J shed 7 bases, with 19 bases lying between them. Germline V CDR1 and CDR2: SGDLS, YYNGEE. The CDR3 nucleotides are TGTGCCAGCAGTGGGGGAACCGGGAAAAAGAATTCACCCCTCCACTTT. It is translated as CASSGGTGKKNSPLHF.

The chain is built from TRBV27 and TRBJ1-4; D perhaps matches TRBD1 (6 bases). The CDR3 loop spans 15 amino acids. The V and J ends lost 5 bases and 5 bases respectively, with 15 bases between them. CDR1 is MNHEY and CDR2 is SMNVEV in the germline V gene (reference sequence). The DNA for the CDR3 is TGTGCCAGCAGTACCCTGGCAGGGGTGAATGAAAAACTGTTTTTT. Translated: CASSTLAGVNEKLFF.

The V call is TRBV29-1, the J call TRBJ2-4; D gene uncertain. The germline CDR1 and CDR2 sequences are SQVTM and ANQGSEA. CDR3 length: 13 amino acids. Deletions cut 5 bases from V and 3 bases from J, with 11 bases between. The CDR3: CSVLFSVKNIQYF. CDR3 DNA sequence: TGCAGCGTTTTGTTTTCGGTCAAAAACATTCAGTACTTC.

This clonotype was observed a handful of times. A much larger clone lies one base from this, so it may be a read error. The rearrangement joins TRBV6-2 or TRBV6-3 to TRBJ1-6; D unresolved. Germline V CDR1 and CDR2: MNHEY, SVGEGT. Trimming removed 3 bases at V and 11 bases at J, with 14 bases between. This CDR3 has 14 residues. The CDR3 DNA reads TGTGCCAGCAGTTATACCGGGCAGAATCCACCCCTCCACTTT. Protein: CASSYTGQNPPLHF.

This sequence joins TRBV2 and TRBJ2-7; no clear D. V was cut by 7 bases and J by 1 base, with 8 bases left in between. The CDR3 runs 12 residues. The V gene's germline CDR1 is SNHLY and CDR2 FYNNEI. In DNA form, the CDR3 reads TGTGCCAGCAAAGGTCCGTCCTACGAGCAGTACTTC. Translation: CASKGPSYEQYF.

V and J are TRBV29-1 and TRBJ1-2, with 7 bases fitting TRBD1. CDR3 length: 13 residues. V shed 4 bases and J 4 bases; nucleotides not matched to a gene: 6. CDR1 and CDR2 (germline): SQVTM, ANQGSEA. This CDR3 reads CSVGPAGGYGYTF. Here the CDR3 DNA reads TGCAGCGTTGGCCCCGCAGGGGGCTATGGCTACACCTTC. The complete variable domain, with remaining parts taken from reference TRBV29-1 and TRBJ1-2, reads SAVISQKPSRDICQRGTSLTIQCQVDSQVTMMFWYRQQPGQSLTLIATANQGSEATYESGFVIDKFPISRPNLTFSTLTVSNMSPEDSSIYLCSVGPAGGYGYTFGSGTRLTVV.

This clonotype was picked up many times. J is TRBJ2-2 and V is TRBV20-1, with 11 bases aligning to TRBD2. V trimming: 2 bases; J trimming: 5 bases; junction bases outside the gene matches: 7. Germline V gene sequence: CDR1 DFQATT, CDR2 SNEGSKA (reference sequence). CDR3 length: 16 residues. The DNA for the CDR3 is TGCAGTGCTAGACCTACTAGCGGGGGAGGGACCGGGGAGCTGTTTTTT. Amino acid sequence: CSARPTSGGGTGELFF.

The chain recombines TRBV4-1 with TRBJ1-6; perhaps TRBD1 as D (6 bases). The germline V and J ends were trimmed by 1 base and 9 bases, with 19 bases remaining between them. Germline values: CDR1 MGHRA, CDR2 YSYEKL. The CDR3 consists of 17 residues. CDR3 amino acids: CASSQVQLDSLSSPLHF. CDR3 DNA: TGCGCCAGCAGCCAAGTACAGTTGGACAGCCTCAGTTCACCCCTCCACTTT.

This clonotype was counted only a few times. This rearrangement joins TRBV20-1 to TRBJ2-7, with 12 bases lining up with TRBD2. Germline V gene data show CDR1 as DFQATT and CDR2 as SNEGSKA (reference sequence). V gave up 6 bases and J gave up 2 bases; unmatched junction bases: 11. The CDR3 runs to 16 residues. CDR3 residues: CSARPGLAGAPYEQYF. The CDR3 DNA follows: TGCAGTGCAAGGCCGGGACTAGCGGGCGCGCCCTACGAGCAGTACTTC.